This T cell receptor beta chain was captured in a study of response to subunit inactivated influenza vaccine. The CDR3 is 16 amino acids. V shed 4 bases and J 0 bases; nucleotides not matched to a gene: 8. From germline, CDR1 is ENHRY and CDR2 SYGVKD. For this clonotype: Antigen unknown.

General study findings and limits: Authors suggested seasonal influenza vaccinations each recruit few new T cells.

TCRdb used MiXCR to reprocess the RT-PCR reads, holding one entry per CDR3 protein. The repertoire holds hundreds of thousands of distinct CDR3 sequences, with about 25% as singletons. The sequence was obtained from a man in his fifties who received an inactivated influenza vaccine. The sequencing here drew on CD4+ T cells sorted from PBMCs, taken 5 to 6 days after vaccination. The chain recombines TRBV10-3 with TRBJ2-7; 8 positions agree with TRBD1. The CDR3 is CAISARTGTGSYEQYF. The CDR3 DNA sequence: TGTGCCATCAGTGCCCGTACCGGGACAGGCTCCTACGAGCAGTACTTC.